The present T cell receptor (beta chain) was sequenced within a study of B cell selection in AIRE deficiency. The trim removed 4 bases at V and 11 bases at J, leaving 17 bases unmatched. Germline CDR1 reads LNHNV; CDR2 reads YYDKDF (reference sequence). The CDR3 sequence is 16 residues long. With respect to this clone: The antigen is undetermined.

Here immunoSEQ multiplex PCR was the method, and the copy in TCRdb shows in-frame clones only, minus some. The data show under 30,000 clones, with about 95% seen just once and approximately 0.21% held by the top ten. Sorting defined conventional CD4 T cells as CD4+CD127+. Controls came from healthy donors unrelated to patients. General study results and limits: Patient Tconv cells held roughly a third of Treg sequences shared by healthy donors. Of a few thousand shared Treg TCRbeta sequences, 30% to 35% were healthy-only, around 10% patient-only.

V is TRBV15 and J is TRBJ2-1; TRBD1 matches 7 bases. Sequencing used CD4+CD127+ conventional T cells sorted from PBMCs. The origin of this receptor is a human donor in good health. The CDR3 sequence is CATSKPQQGTLSKQFF. CDR3 DNA: TGTGCCACCAGCAAGCCTCAACAGGGGACCTTATCCAAGCAGTTCTTC.